This is a list of T cell receptor beta chains from one sample in a study of early T cells in non-severe SARS-CoV-2 infection. TCRdb reprocessed the 5' RACE reads via MiXCR and lists one record per CDR3 protein. The sample has 60,000 to 90,000 distinct CDR3 sequences; roughly a sixth are singletons. Material for sequencing was whole blood. The receptors were sampled from an adult who was a healthcare worker with PCR-confirmed SARS-CoV-2 infection or an uninfected control (not recorded which). CDR3s include the opening cysteine and the closing phenylalanine or tryptophan. Fields, in order: clone size, J gene, D gene, V gene, CDR3 length, CDR3 protein, CDR3 DNA. The D gene is left open where the match is weak. Clone size is given for some rows only: seen once, a few or many times, or a class if the clone is expanded.

>-|TRBJ1-2|-|TRBV28|14
CASSPPPATSGYTF
TGTGCCAGCAGCCCACCCCCAGCGACGAGCGGCTACACCTTC
>-|TRBJ1-1|-|TRBV4-1|15
CASSQTAEGNTEAFF
TGCGCCAGCAGCCAAACAGCAGAGGGGAACACTGAAGCTTTCTTT
>-|TRBJ1-5|-|TRBV2|14
CASSERGANQPQHF
TGTGCCAGCAGTGAACGTGGGGCGAATCAGCCCCAGCATTTT
>few|TRBJ1-2|TRBD1|TRBV19|12
CAVQGGAGGYTF
TGTGCCGTCCAAGGGGGCGCTGGGGGCTACACCTTC
>-|TRBJ1-4|-|TRBV4-1|14
CASSQDIQNEKLFF
TGCGCCAGCAGCCAAGATATACAGAATGAAAAACTGTTTTTT
>-|TRBJ2-7|-|TRBV28|17
CASSFPKPGTVPYEQYF
TGTGCCAGCAGTTTCCCAAAACCAGGGACCGTCCCCTACGAGCAGTACTTC
>-|TRBJ1-5|-|TRBV10-3|12
CATRDLFQPQHF
TGTGCCACCCGGGACCTATTTCAGCCCCAGCATTTT
>few|TRBJ1-5|-|TRBV19|16
CASSSQTVGGNQPQHF
TGTGCCAGTAGTAGCCAGACAGTGGGGGGCAATCAGCCCCAGCATTTT
>few|TRBJ2-4|TRBD2|TRBV19|18
CASSIRPGREGLKNIQYF
TGTGCCAGTAGTATACGCCCTGGCAGGGAGGGCCTCAAAAACATTCAGTACTTC
>many|TRBJ1-1|TRBD1|TRBV6-1|15
CASSTRTGANTEAFF
TGTGCCAGCAGTACCCGGACAGGGGCGAACACTGAAGCTTTCTTT
>few|TRBJ1-1|-|TRBV2|14
CASSGTVTNTEAFF
TGTGCCAGCAGTGGGACAGTCACTAACACTGAAGCTTTCTTT
>-|TRBJ2-6|-|TRBV11-3|16
CASTSQASTGANVLTF
TGTGCCAGCACCAGTCAGGCCTCGACTGGGGCCAACGTCCTGACTTTC
>once|TRBJ2-5|-|TRBV24-1|15
CATSDLGASGETQYF
TGTGCCACCAGTGATTTGGGGGCTTCGGGGGAGACCCAGTACTTC
>few|TRBJ1-2|-|TRBV3-1|16
CASSQGGRVPNYGYTF
TGTGCCAGCAGCCAAGGCGGGAGGGTCCCTAACTATGGCTACACCTTC
>-|TRBJ1-1|-|TRBV6-1|13
CASSEVGGREAFF
TGTGCCAGCAGTGAAGTAGGAGGGAGGGAAGCTTTCTTT
>few|TRBJ1-2|-|TRBV12-3/TRBV12-4|14
CASSSYRALYGYTF
TGTGCCAGCAGTTCTTACAGGGCCCTCTATGGCTACACCTTC
>many|TRBJ1-2|TRBD1|TRBV3-1|15
CASSLTGEEGYGYTF
TGTGCCAGCAGCCTCACAGGGGAGGAGGGCTATGGCTACACCTTC
>many|TRBJ1-1|TRBD1|TRBV5-1|15
CASSLGQGIVSEAFF
TGCGCCAGCAGCTTGGGACAGGGCATTGTCTCTGAAGCTTTCTTT
>-|TRBJ1-1|TRBD1|TRBV3-1|16
CASSPVFGQGDTEAFF
TGTGCCAGCAGCCCCGTCTTCGGACAGGGTGACACTGAAGCTTTCTTT
>-|TRBJ2-3|TRBD2|TRBV9|16
CASSAAGLAVTDTQYF
TGTGCCAGCAGCGCCGCGGGACTAGCGGTCACAGATACGCAGTATTTT
>few|TRBJ2-5|-|TRBV29-1|12
CSSSSLQETQYF
TGCAGCTCGAGTTCCCTCCAAGAGACCCAGTACTTC
>few|TRBJ2-5|-|TRBV12-3/TRBV12-4|14
CASSLQGLQETQYF
TGTGCCAGCAGTTTGCAGGGGCTACAAGAGACCCAGTACTTC
>-|TRBJ2-5|-|TRBV24-1|16
CATSDSTQGHTGTQYF
TGTGCCACCAGTGATTCCACCCAGGGACACACAGGGACCCAGTACTTC
>many|TRBJ2-7|-|TRBV27|13
CASSPGPTYEQYF
TGTGCCAGCAGTCCGGGCCCCACCTACGAGCAGTACTTC
>few|TRBJ2-2|TRBD2|TRBV5-1|15
CASSLGLADTGELFF
TGCGCCAGCAGCTTGGGACTAGCAGACACCGGGGAGCTGTTTTTT
>-|TRBJ2-5|TRBD1|TRBV29-1|11
CSGDRGETQYF
TGCAGCGGGGACAGGGGAGAGACCCAGTACTTC
>-|TRBJ1-5|-|TRBV19|12
CASSIGLAAQHF
TGTGCCAGTAGTATCGGACTCGCGGCCCAGCATTTT
>many|TRBJ2-2|-|TRBV6-1|14
CASTRGLNTGELFF
TGTGCCAGCACGCGGGGGCTAAACACCGGGGAGCTGTTTTTT
>-|TRBJ1-1|-|TRBV11-2|13
CASSLRLNTEAFF
TGTGCCAGCAGCTTACGTTTGAACACTGAAGCTTTCTTT
>many|TRBJ2-5|-|TRBV20-1|13
CSGRLLDEETQYF
TGCAGTGGGCGGTTGCTGGATGAAGAGACCCAGTACTTC
>-|TRBJ2-7|TRBD2|TRBV6-1|12
CASSEAQPGLAF
TGTGCCAGCAGTGAAGCGCAACCGGGACTAGCGTTC
>-|TRBJ2-1|TRBD2|TRBV28|16
CASSPRGLVSYNEQFF
TGTGCCAGCAGTCCTAGGGGACTAGTTTCCTACAATGAGCAGTTCTTC
>-|TRBJ2-1|TRBD2|TRBV7-3|15
CASSPSGRASPEQFF
TGTGCCAGCAGCCCCAGCGGGAGGGCCTCTCCGGAGCAGTTCTTC
>-|TRBJ2-7|TRBD1|TRBV20-1|15
CSAMTLGTGAYEQYF
TGCAGTGCTATGACACTGGGGACAGGCGCCTACGAGCAGTACTTC
>-|TRBJ2-3|TRBD1|TRBV5-4|14
CARTTGTATDTQYF
TGTGCCAGAACGACAGGGACGGCCACAGATACGCAGTATTTT
>few|TRBJ2-7|TRBD2|TRBV25-1|17
CASSGKVGGGMSYEQYF
TGTGCCAGCAGTGGAAAGGTGGGCGGGGGTATGTCCTACGAGCAGTACTTC
>few|TRBJ2-7|-|TRBV12-3/TRBV12-4|13
CASSLGLPYEQYF
TGTGCCAGCAGTTTAGGGCTGCCCTACGAGCAGTACTTC
>-|TRBJ2-1|-|TRBV7-9|13
CASSLGRNNEQFF
TGTGCCAGCAGCTTAGGTCGGAATAATGAGCAGTTCTTC
>few|TRBJ1-3|TRBD1|TRBV27|16
CASSFPNRGPGNTIYF
TGTGCCAGCAGTTTCCCCAACAGGGGGCCTGGAAACACCATATATTTT
>few|TRBJ2-7|-|TRBV30|11
CAWSSRAEQYF
TGTGCCTGGTCCTCTAGGGCCGAGCAGTACTTC